This T cell receptor beta chain was found in a study of blood T cell repertoires in COVID-19. The overall study: Samples representing acute and convalescent COVID-19 were sourced from the United States, Italy and Spain. T cells, B-cell-depleted T cells, or PBMCs provided the cDNA or gDNA that served as material.

The table came from immunoSEQ multiplex PCR; TCRdb's copy has only in-frame clones and leaves some out. The top ten clones hold around 21% of a sample with some 210,000 clones, around 84% of them seen once. The sequence came from a human donor in a cohort sampled during active COVID-19. Sample: peripheral blood.

The CDR3 DNA reads TGCGCCAGCAGCCCCAGACAGGAGAATGGCTACACCTTC. Encoded protein: CASSPRQENGYTF. The genes are TRBV5-1 and TRBJ1-2, with D maybe TRBD1 (6 bases). Trimming cost V 4 bases and J 6 bases, with 13 bases left between them. CDR1 is SGHRS and CDR2 is YFSETQ in the germline V gene. The CDR3 sequence is 13 residues long.